The 18 T cell receptor beta chains below come from one sample, sequenced in a study of shared clonotypes between healthy human individuals (TCRdb year 2020). Receptor libraries were prepared by the immunoSEQ multiplex PCR assay. TCRdb retrieved this table from immuneACCESS and kept in-frame rearrangements only. Not all clones are present; in checked studies, unresolved V genes account for under half, and no reason is known for the remainder. This sample has about 2.4 million clones in its table, and roughly 93% of those were observed once. 0.36% of the sample is in the top ten clones. Sequencing input: naive CD4+ T cells from PBMCs. The cell subset or site label for this specimen denotes: CD45RA+ positively selected. Receptors were obtained from a man aged 18-30 years in good health. Some clones in this sample may be carry-over from other donors' samples.

This clone was observed a handful of times. The same CDR3 is also encoded by other DNA sequences in this sample. This chain links TRBV25-1 with TRBJ1-1; D is unclear. Germline loops: CDR1 MGHDK, CDR2 SYGVNS. CDR3 size: 14 residues. V gave up 6 bases and J gave up 0 bases, with 11 bases separating them. The chain's CDR3 is CASSRGQLNTEAFF. The CDR3 DNA follows: TGTGCCAGCAGCCGCGGGCAGCTGAACACTGAAGCTTTCTTT.

V usage is TRBV5-1 and J usage is TRBJ2-7, with 8 positions matching TRBD2. In germline, CDR1 is SGHRS, CDR2 YFSETQ. V trimming: 1 base; J trimming: 0 bases; junction bases outside the gene matches: 6. There are 16 residues in the CDR3. The CDR3 is CASSLPLAGNSYEQYF. The CDR3 nucleotides read TGCGCCAGCAGCTTGCCTTTAGCGGGGAACTCCTACGAGCAGTACTTC.

About this clone: Other DNA sequences in the same sample also yield this CDR3. The gene calls are TRBV5-1 and TRBJ1-3; D remains unclear. The V gene's germline CDR1 is SGHRS and CDR2 YFSETQ. Trimming cost V 3 bases and J 0 bases, with 7 bases left between them. The CDR3 is made up of 14 amino acids. The CDR3 DNA follows: TGCGCCAGCAGCTCAGCAAGCTCTGGAAACACCATATATTTT. Translating gives CASSSASSGNTIYF.

V is TRBV6-5 and J is TRBJ2-1; D is ambiguous. Trimming pared 5 bases from V and 7 bases from J, leaving 12 bases between. Germline loops: CDR1 MNHEY, CDR2 SVGAGI. This CDR3 spans 13 amino acids. The CDR3 protein is CASSPRNGNEQFF. The CDR3, as DNA: TGTGCCAGCAGTCCCCGAAACGGAAATGAGCAGTTCTTC.

The rearrangement joins TRBV9 to TRBJ1-1, with 7 bases matching TRBD1. V dropped 4 bases and J dropped 6; count of bases not matched to a gene: 12. The germline V gene has CDR1 SGDLS and CDR2 YYNGEE. The CDR3 runs to 15 residues. The CDR3 sequence is CASSPAPDRVPEAFF. The CDR3 DNA reads TGTGCCAGCAGCCCAGCCCCCGACAGGGTCCCTGAAGCTTTCTTT.

V is TRBV29-1 and J is TRBJ2-3; 8 bases match TRBD2. Trimming at V came to 5 bases and at J to 5 bases, leaving 6 bases not matched to a gene. The CDR3 runs to 13 residues. CDR1 is SQVTM, CDR2 ANQGSEA, per germline. This CDR3 is CSVKLLAGDTQYF. In DNA form, the CDR3 reads TGCAGCGTTAAACTCCTAGCGGGAGATACGCAGTATTTT.

The genes are TRBV5-1 and TRBJ2-2; D is perhaps TRBD1 or TRBD2 (5 bases each). The CDR3 is 17 amino acids. Between the trimmed V and J ends, which lost 0 bases and 1 base, there was a span of 13 bases. In germline, CDR1 is SGHRS, CDR2 YFSETQ. The CDR3 is CASSLAAGTGNTGELFF. For the CDR3, the DNA is TGCGCCAGCAGCTTGGCGGCCGGGACGGGGAACACCGGGGAGCTGTTTTTT.

This clone was seen only a few times. The chain is built from TRBV28 and TRBJ1-1, with TRBD1 matching over 7 bases. The CDR3 contains 11 residues. The V segment lost 6 bases and the J segment 8 bases; nucleotides outside the gene matches: 3. CDR1 is MDHEN and CDR2 is SYDVKM in the germline V gene. CDR3 residues: CASSPGQEAFF. For the CDR3, the DNA is TGTGCCAGCAGCCCGGGACAGGAAGCTTTCTTT.

The chain links TRBV28 to TRBJ1-2; tentative D call: TRBD1 (6 bases). V was trimmed by 8 bases and J by 8 bases, leaving 18 bases between them. The CDR3 is made up of 13 amino acids. Germline CDR1 and CDR2: MDHEN and SYDVKM. The CDR3, as DNA: TGTGCCAGCGGAATGGGCAGGGGCTACGGCTACACCTTC. It encodes CASGMGRGYGYTF.

With regard to this clone: Other nucleotide sequences in the sample specify the same CDR3. V gene TRBV5-1 combines with J gene TRBJ2-3, with D maybe TRBD1 (5 bases). Germline V gene sequence: CDR1 SGHRS, CDR2 YFSETQ. V lost 4 bases and J 2 bases, leaving 11 bases between the germline ends. The CDR3 contains 14 residues. DNA for the CDR3: TGCGCCAGCAGCCTAGACAGCTCCACAGATACGCAGTATTTT. Amino acids: CASSLDSSTDTQYF.

The gene calls are TRBV15 and TRBJ2-1; 7 positions agree with TRBD1. This CDR3 has 17 amino acids. Per germline, CDR1 LNHNV and CDR2 YYDKDF (reference sequence). V was clipped by 5 bases and J by 5 bases; unmatched bases: 15. In DNA form, the CDR3 reads TGTGCCACCAGCCCTCGGAAGACAGGGCCGAGGGACAATGAGCAGTTCTTC. Translation gives CATSPRKTGPRDNEQFF.

This clone has only one observation. The chain combines TRBV18 with TRBJ1-2; a weak D match, TRBD1 (6 bases). The CDR3 has 13 residues. V was clipped by 3 bases and J by 8 bases, with 13 bases between them. Germline lookup yields CDR1 KGHSH and CDR2 LQKENI. The CDR3 sequence is CASSPEQGWGYTF. The CDR3 nucleotides are TGTGCCAGCTCACCCGAACAGGGATGGGGCTACACCTTC.

This chain uses TRBV5-1 with TRBJ2-4, with D possibly matching TRBD1 (6 bases). Deletions cut 0 bases from V and 10 bases from J, with 23 bases between. The CDR3 contains 17 residues. Germline assignment: CDR1 SGHRS and CDR2 YFSETQ. CDR3 sequence (DNA): TGCGCCAGCAGCTTGGGGACAGCCGCGTTGGGGCTTTGGATTCAGTACTTC. It translates to CASSLGTAALGLWIQYF.

V usage is TRBV28 and J usage is TRBJ2-5, with 8 positions matching TRBD2. This CDR3 has 15 residues. Germline V gene data show CDR1 as MDHEN and CDR2 as SYDVKM. Trimming took 6 bases from V and 5 from J; bases not matched to a gene: 11. CDR3 loop: CASRSGGLGVETQYF. The CDR3 nucleotides read TGTGCCAGCAGGTCCGGGGGACTAGGGGTCGAGACCCAGTACTTC.

In this sample, this clone turned up once. The chain links TRBV25-1 to TRBJ1-5; D remains unclear. Trimming removed 5 bases from V and 9 bases from J, with 17 bases in between. Looked up from germline, CDR1 is MGHDK and CDR2 is SYGVNS. The CDR3 has 14 residues. The CDR3 spells CASSRRTAVGPQHF. In DNA, the CDR3 is TGTGCCAGCAGTAGAAGGACTGCCGTGGGGCCCCAGCATTTT.

The V call is TRBV7-2, the J call TRBJ1-1, with 7 bases matching TRBD1. This CDR3 is 14 amino acids long. The germline V gene encodes CDR1 SGHTA and CDR2 FQGNSA. With V trimmed by 1 base and J by 3 bases, 2 bases remained unmatched. The CDR3 here is CASSLVGTDTEAFF. The CDR3, as DNA: TGTGCCAGCAGCTTAGTAGGGACAGACACTGAAGCTTTCTTT.

The chain is built from TRBV2 and TRBJ2-1; tentative D call: TRBD2 (5 bases). V was pared by 4 bases and J by 9 bases, with 16 bases between. The CDR3 is 14 amino acids. Germline V gene sequence: CDR1 SNHLY, CDR2 FYNNEI. CDR3 sequence: CASSGLAATVEQFF. The DNA of the CDR3 is TGTGCCAGCAGTGGTCTAGCAGCCACGGTTGAGCAGTTCTTC.

V is TRBV5-1 and J is TRBJ2-5; D uncertain. The germline V gene encodes CDR1 SGHRS and CDR2 YFSETQ. Trimming removed 2 bases from V and 2 bases from J, with 19 bases in between. The CDR3 extends over 17 amino acids. The CDR3 sequence: CASSLEVARPGQETQYF. In DNA, the CDR3 is TGCGCCAGCAGCTTAGAGGTTGCGAGGCCGGGTCAAGAGACCCAGTACTTC.